This TCR beta chain appears in the sequencing data of a study of T cells after yellow fever vaccination. Study-level points and caveats: Clones that expanded after primary vaccination mostly reappeared after the booster (over 95% CD4, about 91% CD8).

With respect to this clonotype: Its target is unknown.

The trim removed 4 bases at V and 3 bases at J, leaving 18 bases unmatched. In germline, CDR1 is SGHAT, CDR2 FQNNGV. This CDR3 contains 18 residues. One entry per CDR3 protein results from TCRdb running MiXCR on the 5' RACE reads. The profile shows 500,000 to 650,000 distinct CDR3 sequences, 13% of them singletons. This chain connects TRBV11-2 to TRBJ2-7; 7 bases match TRBD2. The sample consisted of PBMCs, taken on the day of the yellow fever booster vaccination. The clonotype was recovered from a man younger than 45 who received the YFV17D yellow fever vaccine. The CDR3: CASSWLADKLTIYYEQYF. Written as DNA, the CDR3 is TGTGCCAGCAGCTGGCTAGCGGACAAACTCACGATCTACTACGAGCAGTACTTC.